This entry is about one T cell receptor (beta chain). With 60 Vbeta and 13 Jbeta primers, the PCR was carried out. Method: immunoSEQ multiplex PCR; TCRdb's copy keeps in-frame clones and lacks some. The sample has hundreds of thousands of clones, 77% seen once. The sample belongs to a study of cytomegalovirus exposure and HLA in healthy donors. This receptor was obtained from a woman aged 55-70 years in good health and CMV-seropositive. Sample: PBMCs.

The CDR3 bases are TGTGCCAGTAGTAGGGGGTTCGTAGCGGGAGCCGTTTACAATGAGCAGTTCTTC. Encoded protein: CASSRGFVAGAVYNEQFF. V usage is TRBV19 and J usage is TRBJ2-1; 9 bases fit TRBD2. The germline V gene encodes CDR1 LNHDA and CDR2 SQIVND (reference sequence). This CDR3 region has 18 residues. Unmatched junction bases numbered 14, after V lost 4 bases and J lost 4 bases.